The 19 T cell receptor beta chains presented below share a single source sample, sequenced in a study of cytomegalovirus exposure and HLA in healthy donors. The PCR ran on 60 Vbeta and 13 Jbeta primers. Only in-frame clones appear in the TCRdb table, and some are missing; sequencing was by immunoSEQ multiplex PCR. The repertoire holds roughly 27,000 clones, with 62% as singletons. Sequenced sample: PBMCs. Every receptor here comes from a male donor in good health and CMV-seropositive.

In its sample, this clone was seen a few times. This sequence joins TRBV6-1 and TRBJ1-2, with unresolved D. The CDR3 runs 15 residues. Germline lookup yields CDR1 MNHNS and CDR2 SASEGT. V was shortened by 2 bases and J by 0 bases, with 10 bases between the two germline ends. CDR3 sequence (DNA): TGTGCCAGCAGTGAAAGTCATGGAGCTAACTATGGCTACACCTTC. Encoded protein: CASSESHGANYGYTF.

The chain employs TRBV7-2 and TRBJ1-4; TRBD1 agrees at 10 bases. This CDR3 region has 15 residues. V lost 3 bases, J lost 8 bases, and 6 bases stayed unmatched. The germline V gene has CDR1 SGHTA and CDR2 FQGNSA. The CDR3 sequence is CASSFWTGGTEKLFF. CDR3 sequence (DNA): TGTGCCAGCAGCTTTTGGACAGGGGGGACCGAAAAACTGTTTTTT.

The gene calls are TRBV7-6 and TRBJ1-3, with 8 bases aligning to TRBD1. Trimming took 2 bases from V and 0 from J; bases not matched to a gene: 9. Germline V lookup: CDR1 SGHVS, CDR2 FNYEAQ. The CDR3 sequence is 18 residues long. CDR3 sequence: CASSLFGAGGSSGNTIYF. CDR3 sequence (DNA): TGTGCCAGCAGCTTATTCGGTGCAGGGGGCAGCTCTGGAAACACCATATATTTT.

CDR3 amino acids: CASSPGGRGYTF. In DNA, the CDR3 is TGTGCCAGCAGCCCGGGGGGCAGGGGCTACACCTTC. This chain links TRBV28 with TRBJ1-2, with a tentative D call TRBD1 (6 bases). Germline CDR1 reads MDHEN; CDR2 reads SYDVKM. V dropped 6 bases and J dropped 8 bases, with 13 bases sitting between them. The CDR3 loop spans 12 amino acids.

V gene TRBV5-1 combines with J gene TRBJ1-1; D possibly corresponds to TRBD1 (5 bases). The V end lost 4 bases, the J end lost 2 bases, and 18 bases lay between the germline ends. The CDR3 has 16 residues. In germline, CDR1 is SGHRS, CDR2 YFSETQ. CDR3 coding DNA: TGCGCCAGCAGCCCGAGTGGGTTGGGGGGAAACACTGAAGCTTTCTTT. Encoded protein: CASSPSGLGGNTEAFF.

This clone was counted a few times. The chain joins TRBV9 to TRBJ2-2; possible D gene TRBD2, 6 bases. V lost 3 bases and J 6 bases, leaving 15 bases between the germline ends. Germline V gives CDR1 SGDLS, CDR2 YYNGEE. This CDR3 region has 15 residues. Here the CDR3 DNA reads TGTGCCAGCAGCGGCCGGGACTTCCGTCCCGGGGAGCTGTTTTTT. Protein product: CASSGRDFRPGELFF.

The sample holds a few counts of this clone. V is TRBV7-8 and J is TRBJ1-1; 7 bases fit TRBD1. Germline-derived CDR1 and CDR2 are SGHVS and FQNEAQ. The CDR3 totals 20 residues. After removal of 0 bases from V and 1 base from J, the junction contained 17 bases not matched to a gene. CDR3 protein: CASSLALLPPSRDRNTEAFF. DNA of the CDR3: TGTGCCAGCAGCTTAGCCCTTCTACCACCGTCCCGGGACAGGAACACTGAAGCTTTCTTT.

The chain links TRBV2 to TRBJ2-7; 8 bases line up with TRBD2. The CDR3 spans 15 residues. V lost 4 bases, J lost 4 bases, and 9 bases stayed unmatched. Germline V gene data show CDR1 as SNHLY and CDR2 as FYNNEI. CDR3 residues: CASSGSGTSQYEQYF. As DNA, the CDR3 is TGTGCCAGCAGTGGGAGCGGGACTAGTCAATACGAGCAGTACTTC.

This clone appeared a few times. The gene calls are TRBV6-6 and TRBJ1-4, with D tentatively TRBD1 (6 bases). The CDR3 runs 15 residues. V shed 7 bases and J shed 4 bases, with 16 bases lying between them. Germline V gives CDR1 MNHNY, CDR2 SVGAGI (reference sequence). The CDR3 protein is CASTGQSSSNEKLFF. Here the CDR3 DNA reads TGTGCCAGCACCGGACAGTCTTCTAGTAATGAAAAACTGTTTTTT.

This chain uses TRBV5-1 with TRBJ2-5, with 7 bases matching TRBD1. The V segment lost 4 bases and the J segment 5 bases; nucleotides outside the gene matches: 11. Per germline, CDR1 SGHRS and CDR2 YFSETQ. This CDR3 spans 15 amino acids. The DNA for the CDR3 is TGCGCCAGCAGCCTAGGGACAGCCCGGAGGGAGACCCAGTACTTC. Residues: CASSLGTARRETQYF.

The V and J genes are TRBV15 and TRBJ2-5; D may be TRBD2 (5 bases). V was clipped by 8 bases and J by 0 bases, with 7 bases between them. Per germline, CDR1 LNHNV and CDR2 YYDKDF (reference sequence). This CDR3 has 12 amino acids. The CDR3 coding sequence is TGTGCCACCGGCGGGTACCAAGAGACCCAGTACTTC. This gives the protein CATGGYQETQYF.

The genes are TRBV4-2 and TRBJ1-2, with TRBD1 matching 7 bases. The V gene end was trimmed by 0 bases and the J gene end by 4 bases; junction bases not matched to a gene: 14. The CDR3 sequence is 18 residues long. Per the germline V gene, CDR1 is LGHNA and CDR2 is YNFKEQ. The CDR3 loop reads CASSQDFSSRDRFYGYTF. The CDR3 nucleotides read TGTGCCAGCAGCCAAGATTTTTCTTCCCGGGACAGATTCTATGGCTACACCTTC.

The genes are TRBV30 and TRBJ2-6; no reliable D call. The ends were cut back, 0 bases at V and 0 bases at J, with 12 bases in the middle. CDR3 length: 17 amino acids. Germline lookup yields CDR1 GTSNPN and CDR2 SVGIG (reference sequence). CDR3 amino acids: CAWSVQTAFSGANVLTF. CDR3 DNA sequence: TGTGCCTGGAGTGTCCAAACCGCGTTCTCTGGGGCCAACGTCCTGACTTTC. Supplemented by reference TRBV30 and TRBJ2-6, the full variable domain reads SQTIHQWPATLVQPVGSPLSLECTVEGTSNPNLYWYRQAAGRGLQLLFYSVGIGQISSEVPQNLSASRPQDRQFILSSKKLLLSDSGFYLCAWSVQTAFSGANVLTFGAGSRLTVL.

This clone came up a few times. V is TRBV4-1 and J is TRBJ1-5; 8 positions agree with TRBD1. CDR1 is MGHRA and CDR2 is YSYEKL in the germline V gene. The J segment lost 7 bases and the V segment lost 4 bases, leaving 9 bases of the junction unmatched. This CDR3 region has 15 residues. Here the CDR3 reads CASSLKTGVGQPQHF. CDR3 nucleotide sequence: TGCGCCAGCAGCCTCAAGACAGGGGTAGGCCAGCCCCAGCATTTT.

This clone was observed a few times. The gene calls are TRBV2 and TRBJ1-5; 8 positions match TRBD1. Germline CDR1 SNHLY, CDR2 FYNNEI. The trim removed 6 bases at V and 5 bases at J, leaving 6 bases unmatched. This CDR3 region has 14 residues. CDR3 in amino acids: CASRRTGPYQPQHF. DNA of the CDR3: TGTGCCAGCAGGAGGACAGGGCCCTATCAGCCCCAGCATTTT.

This chain connects TRBV27 to TRBJ2-7, with a possible D match to TRBD1 (6 bases). CDR1 and CDR2 (germline): MNHEY, SMNVEV (reference sequence). The CDR3 runs to 13 residues. V was trimmed by 5 bases and J by 2 bases, leaving 10 bases between them. CDR3 protein: CASSRAGAYEQYF. CDR3 nucleotide sequence: TGTGCCAGCAGTCGGGCAGGGGCCTACGAGCAGTACTTC.

The chain carries TRBV5-1 and TRBJ2-3; 8 nucleotides align to TRBD2. Germline lookup yields CDR1 SGHRS and CDR2 YFSETQ. Unmatched junction bases numbered 5, after V lost 3 bases and J lost 5 bases. The CDR3 is made up of 14 amino acids. CDR3 amino acids: CASSSGGVRDTQYF. CDR3 DNA: TGCGCCAGCAGCTCCGGGGGGGTTCGAGATACGCAGTATTTT. Combining the CDR3 with reference TRBV5-1 and TRBJ2-3 gives the whole variable domain KAGVTQTPRYLIKTRGQQVTLSCSPISGHRSVSWYQQTPGQGLQFLFEYFSETQRNKGNFPGRFSGRQFSNSRSEMNVSTLELGDSALYLCASSSGGVRDTQYFGPGTRLTVL.

This clone is judged medium-sized. CDR3 in DNA: TGCGCCAGCAGCCCTAGGACAGGGAAAGAGGGTGGCTACACCTTC. This translates into CASSPRTGKEGGYTF. This chain joins TRBV4-1 and TRBJ1-2, with 8 bases identical to TRBD1. The V and J ends lost 4 bases and 7 bases, in that order; junction bases with no gene match: 11. The V gene's germline CDR1 is MGHRA and CDR2 YSYEKL. The CDR3 spans 15 residues.

The chain joins TRBV5-1 to TRBJ2-3, with D unresolved. The V gene lost 0 bases and the J gene lost 12 bases, with 11 bases spanning the gap. Germline assignment: CDR1 SGHRS and CDR2 YFSETQ. The CDR3 is 12 amino acids. The CDR3 protein is CASSLEPPNQYF. CDR3 coding DNA: TGCGCCAGCAGCTTGGAGCCCCCCAACCAGTATTTT. Using reference TRBV5-1 and TRBJ2-3 for the parts outside the CDR3, the full variable domain is KAGVTQTPRYLIKTRGQQVTLSCSPISGHRSVSWYQQTPGQGLQFLFEYFSETQRNKGNFPGRFSGRQFSNSRSEMNVSTLELGDSALYLCASSLEPPNQYFGPGTRLTVL.